This TCR beta chain was sequenced for a study of CD8+CD57+ T cells in acquired aplastic anemia. Study details: Mean yield of DNA from sorted CD4+ and CD8+ cells was approximately 3 ug.

Trimming shortened V by 1 base and J by 0 bases, and 7 bases separated the two germline ends. Germline CDR1 and CDR2: LNHNV and YYDKDF (reference sequence). There are 15 residues in the CDR3. Using genomic DNA as the template, TCR beta VDJ and CDR3 profiling was carried out. TCRdb fed the reads into MiXCR, producing one record per CDR3 protein. The table records approximately 170,000 distinct CDR3 sequences, about three fifths of them present only once. As for this clonotype: Its target is not known.

General study findings and limits: Patients and controls had in common 25 to 30 CD8+ CDR3 sequences. Patients and controls had CD8+ Simpson's diversity values that were not significantly distinct.

The clonotype was recovered from a human donor in good health. The rearrangement uses TRBV15 and TRBJ1-5; D gene unclear. Sequenced material: sorted CD4+, CD8+, or CD8+CD57+ T cells (not recorded which) from PBMCs. CDR3 coding DNA: TGTGCCACCAGCAGAGCTGGGGATAGCAATCAGCCCCAGCATTTT. It yields the protein CATSRAGDSNQPQHF.